This is a list of T cell receptor beta chains from one sample in a study of blood T cell repertoires in COVID-19. Using immunoSEQ multiplex PCR, the repertoire was profiled, and TCRdb retains in-frame clones only, with some absent. The sample contains about 77,000 clones, roughly 90% of which appear only once. Sequenced: peripheral blood. The receptors come from a woman aged 80 or over with active or convalescent COVID-19. Each CDR3 is given without its conserved first and last residue. Each record gives: V gene, clone size, J gene, CDR3 protein. Size tells how often a clone was seen (once, few, many) or the class of an expanded clone, and some rows leave it out.

TRBV2	once	TRBJ2-1	ASSPRGSKLDEQF
TRBV5-6	NA	TRBJ1-1	ASSFRTAEAF
TRBV6-5	NA	TRBJ2-2	ASSYSTGNTGELF
TRBV19	once	TRBJ2-3	ASSIAGAPSTDTQY
TRBV29-1	NA	TRBJ2-7	SVNLGTGVSSEQY
TRBV27	NA	TRBJ2-1	ASSLEGASYNEQF
TRBV9	NA	TRBJ2-1	ASSPGLVYNEQF
TRBV7-2	NA	TRBJ2-3	ASSLAPGGGADTQY
TRBV18	NA	TRBJ2-7	ASSSGQSYEQY
TRBV7-9	NA	TRBJ2-3	ASSLEGGGAGTQY
TRBV28	medium-sized	TRBJ1-1	ASSLLFTDYEAF
TRBV28	few	TRBJ1-3	ASSSPRQNSGNTIY
TRBV25-1	NA	TRBJ1-2	ASSESSYGYT
TRBV28	NA	TRBJ2-2	ASVFAGRENTGELF
TRBV2	NA	TRBJ1-2	ASRYRNYGYT
TRBV12-3/TRBV12-4	NA	TRBJ1-2	ASSGQGNYGYT
TRBV20-1	NA	TRBJ1-1	SASITGVDTEAF
TRBV4-1	NA	TRBJ2-7	ASSQEERREWSYEQY
TRBV7-7	NA	TRBJ2-1	ASSLGGGGNEQF
TRBV11-3	NA	TRBJ2-7	ASSFGLSYEQY
TRBV5-1	NA	TRBJ2-7	ASSSGQANSYEQY
TRBV5-4	NA	TRBJ2-4	ASSLPGVDIQY
TRBV12-3/TRBV12-4	few	TRBJ1-3	ASRRQRGNTIY
TRBV18	NA	TRBJ2-7	ASSPFGTGTFEQY
TRBV5-4	NA	TRBJ1-2	ASSSDRGFGYT
TRBV7-2	NA	TRBJ2-7	ASSLGETGRDEQY
TRBV28	NA	TRBJ1-2	ASSQRTGRDYGYT
TRBV7-2	once	TRBJ1-1	ASSSQGADGTEAF
TRBV5-4	NA	TRBJ2-5	ASSSGLQETQY
TRBV6-2/TRBV6-3	NA	TRBJ1-1	ASSYPGRFTEAF
TRBV7-9	NA	TRBJ1-4	ASSLREGQGHTNEKLF
TRBV3-1/TRBV3-2	NA	TRBJ2-7	ASSQGKGAHEEQY
TRBV18	NA	TRBJ2-5	ASSTGQGLQETQY
TRBV11-2	few	TRBJ2-7	ASSLVDSGEQY
TRBV6-2/TRBV6-3	NA	TRBJ2-1	ASSMGLYNEQF
TRBV28	NA	TRBJ2-3	ASSLSLQGGDSTDTQY
TRBV2	NA	TRBJ1-4	ASKPGQKTNEKLF
TRBV4-1	NA	TRBJ1-2	ASSQGQGAGYGYT
TRBV7-8	NA	TRBJ1-2	ASSLADRSHYGYT
TRBV7-3	once	TRBJ2-3	ASSSEAGAKPGTQY
TRBV10-3	NA	TRBJ1-2	AISPQGAKDYGYT
TRBV29-1	NA	TRBJ2-5	SAGRSGGAMQTQY
TRBV6-6	NA	TRBJ1-5	ASSYSGSNQPQH
TRBV7-2	NA	TRBJ1-2	ASSLALGVTGGYT
TRBV28	NA	TRBJ2-6	ASSSSSGANVLT
TRBV5-5	NA	TRBJ1-2	ASSGNRQGSFGYT
TRBV3-1/TRBV3-2	once	TRBJ1-5	ASSQGWTASKPQH
TRBV28	NA	TRBJ1-2	ASRVDTQNYGYT
TRBV7-2	NA	TRBJ2-1	ASSLSLASYNEQF